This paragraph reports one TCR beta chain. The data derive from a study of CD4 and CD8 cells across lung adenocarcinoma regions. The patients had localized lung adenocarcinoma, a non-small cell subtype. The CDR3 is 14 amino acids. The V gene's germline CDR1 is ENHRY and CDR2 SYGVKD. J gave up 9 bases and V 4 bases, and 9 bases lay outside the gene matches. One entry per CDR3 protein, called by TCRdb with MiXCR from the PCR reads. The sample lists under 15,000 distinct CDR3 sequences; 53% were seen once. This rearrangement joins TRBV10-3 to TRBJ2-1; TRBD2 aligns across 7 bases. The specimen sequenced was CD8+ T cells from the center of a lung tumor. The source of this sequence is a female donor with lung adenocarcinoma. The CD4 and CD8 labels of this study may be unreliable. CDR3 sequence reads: CAISGGGSRGEQFF. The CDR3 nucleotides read TGTGCCATCAGTGGCGGCGGGAGTCGGGGTGAGCAGTTCTTC.